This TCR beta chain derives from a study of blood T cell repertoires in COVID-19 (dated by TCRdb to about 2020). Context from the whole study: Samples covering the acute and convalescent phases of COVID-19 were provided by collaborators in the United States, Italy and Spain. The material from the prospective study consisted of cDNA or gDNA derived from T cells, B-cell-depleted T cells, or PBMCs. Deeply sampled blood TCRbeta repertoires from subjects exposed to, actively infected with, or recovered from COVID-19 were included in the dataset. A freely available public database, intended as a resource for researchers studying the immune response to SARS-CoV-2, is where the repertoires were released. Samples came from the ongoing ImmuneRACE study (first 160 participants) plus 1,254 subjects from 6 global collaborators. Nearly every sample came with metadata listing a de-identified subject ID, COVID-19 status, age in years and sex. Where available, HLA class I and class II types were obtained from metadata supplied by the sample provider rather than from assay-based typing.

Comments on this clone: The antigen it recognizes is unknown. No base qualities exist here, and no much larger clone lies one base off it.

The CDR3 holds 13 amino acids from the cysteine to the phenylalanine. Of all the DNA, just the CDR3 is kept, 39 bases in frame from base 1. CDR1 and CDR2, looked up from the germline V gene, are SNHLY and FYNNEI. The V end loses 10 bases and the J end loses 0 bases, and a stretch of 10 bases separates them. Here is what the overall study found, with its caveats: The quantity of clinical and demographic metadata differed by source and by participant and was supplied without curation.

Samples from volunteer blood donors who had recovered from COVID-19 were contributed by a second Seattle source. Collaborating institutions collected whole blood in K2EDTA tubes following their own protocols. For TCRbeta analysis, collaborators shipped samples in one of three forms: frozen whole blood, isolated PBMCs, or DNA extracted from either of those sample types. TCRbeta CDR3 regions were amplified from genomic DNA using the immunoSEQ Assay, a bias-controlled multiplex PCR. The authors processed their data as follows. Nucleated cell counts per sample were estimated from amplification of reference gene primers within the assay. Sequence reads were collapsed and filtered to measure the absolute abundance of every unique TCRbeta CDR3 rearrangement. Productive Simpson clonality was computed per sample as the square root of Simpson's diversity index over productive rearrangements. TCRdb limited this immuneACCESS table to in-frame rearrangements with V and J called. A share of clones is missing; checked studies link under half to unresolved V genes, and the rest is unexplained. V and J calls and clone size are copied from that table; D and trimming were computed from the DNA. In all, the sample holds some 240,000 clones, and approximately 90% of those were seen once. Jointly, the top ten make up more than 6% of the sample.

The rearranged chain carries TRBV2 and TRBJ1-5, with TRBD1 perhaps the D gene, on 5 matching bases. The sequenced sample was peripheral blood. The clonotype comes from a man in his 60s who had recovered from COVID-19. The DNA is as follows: TGTGCCACTCGGGGGTATAGCAATCAGCCCCAGCATTTT. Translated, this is CATRGYSNQPQHF. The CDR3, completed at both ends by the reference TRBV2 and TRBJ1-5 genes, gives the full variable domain EPEVTQTPSHQVTQMGQEVILRCVPISNHLYFYWYRQILGQKVEFLVSFYNNEISEKSEIFDDQFSVERPDGSNFTLKIRSTKLEDSAMYFCATRGYSNQPQHFGDGTRLSIL.